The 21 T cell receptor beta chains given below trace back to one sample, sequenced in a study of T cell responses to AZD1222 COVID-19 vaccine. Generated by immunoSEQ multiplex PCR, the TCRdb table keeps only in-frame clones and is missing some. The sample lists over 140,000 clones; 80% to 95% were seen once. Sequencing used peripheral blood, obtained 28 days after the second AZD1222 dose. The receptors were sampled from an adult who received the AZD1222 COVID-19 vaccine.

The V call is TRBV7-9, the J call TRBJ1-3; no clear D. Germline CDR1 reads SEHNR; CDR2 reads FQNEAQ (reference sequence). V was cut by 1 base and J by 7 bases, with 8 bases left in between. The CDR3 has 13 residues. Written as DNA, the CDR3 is TGTGCCAGCAGCTTAGAGCATCGGAACACCATATATTTT. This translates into CASSLEHRNTIYF.

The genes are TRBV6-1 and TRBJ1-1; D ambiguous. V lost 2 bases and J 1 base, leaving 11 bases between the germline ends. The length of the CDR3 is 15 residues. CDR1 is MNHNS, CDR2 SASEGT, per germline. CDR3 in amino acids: CASSENNWENTEAFF. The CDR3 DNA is TGTGCCAGCAGTGAAAACAATTGGGAGAACACTGAAGCTTTCTTT.

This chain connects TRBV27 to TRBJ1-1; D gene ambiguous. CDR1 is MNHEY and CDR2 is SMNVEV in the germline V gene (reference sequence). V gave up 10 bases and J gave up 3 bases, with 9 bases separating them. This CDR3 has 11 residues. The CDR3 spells CATFSYTEAFF. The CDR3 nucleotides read TGTGCCACCTTCTCGTACACTGAAGCTTTCTTT.

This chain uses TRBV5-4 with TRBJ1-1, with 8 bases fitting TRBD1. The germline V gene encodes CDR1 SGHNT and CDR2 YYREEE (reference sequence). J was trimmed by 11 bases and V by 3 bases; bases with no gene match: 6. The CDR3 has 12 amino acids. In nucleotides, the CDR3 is TGTGCCAGCAGCTCACCACAGGGGGGTGCTTTCTTT. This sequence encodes CASSSPQGGAFF.

The CDR3 is CATRDGRGTDTQYF. CDR3 DNA sequence: TGTGCCACCAGGGACGGGAGAGGGACAGATACGCAGTATTTT. The chain combines TRBV19 with TRBJ2-3; TRBD2 might be the D (6 bases). Germline lookup yields CDR1 LNHDA and CDR2 SQIVND (reference sequence). Trimming pared 10 bases from V and 3 bases from J, leaving 17 bases between. The CDR3 consists of 14 residues.

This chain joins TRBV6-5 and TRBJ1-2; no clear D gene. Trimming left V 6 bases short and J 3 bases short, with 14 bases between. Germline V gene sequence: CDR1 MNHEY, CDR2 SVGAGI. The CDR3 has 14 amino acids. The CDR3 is CASRPTGFHYGYTF. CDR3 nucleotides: TGTGCCAGCAGGCCAACGGGTTTCCACTATGGCTACACCTTC.

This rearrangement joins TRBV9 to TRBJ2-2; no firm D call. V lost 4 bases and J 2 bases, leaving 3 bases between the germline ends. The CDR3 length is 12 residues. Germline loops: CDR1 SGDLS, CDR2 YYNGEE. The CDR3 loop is CASSTNTGELFF. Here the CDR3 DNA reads TGTGCCAGCAGCACCAACACCGGGGAGCTGTTTTTT.

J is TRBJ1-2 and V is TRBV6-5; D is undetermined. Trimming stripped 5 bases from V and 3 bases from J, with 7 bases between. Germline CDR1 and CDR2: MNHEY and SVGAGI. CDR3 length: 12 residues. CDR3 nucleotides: TGTGCCAGCAGTCCCCCCGACTATGGCTACACCTTC. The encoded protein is CASSPPDYGYTF.

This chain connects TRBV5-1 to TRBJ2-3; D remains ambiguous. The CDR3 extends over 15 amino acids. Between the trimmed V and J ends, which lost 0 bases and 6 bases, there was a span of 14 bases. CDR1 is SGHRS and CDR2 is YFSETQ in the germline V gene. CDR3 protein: CASSLGGLELDTQYF. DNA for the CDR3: TGCGCCAGCAGCTTGGGAGGCCTAGAATTGGATACGCAGTATTTT.

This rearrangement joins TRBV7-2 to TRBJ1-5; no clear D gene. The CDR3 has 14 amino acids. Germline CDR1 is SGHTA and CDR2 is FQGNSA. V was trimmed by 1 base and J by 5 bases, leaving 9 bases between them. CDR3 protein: CASSLEQFYQPQHF. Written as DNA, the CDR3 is TGTGCCAGCAGCTTAGAACAGTTCTATCAGCCCCAGCATTTT. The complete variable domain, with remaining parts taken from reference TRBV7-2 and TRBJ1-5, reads GAGVSQSPSNKVTEKGKDVELRCDPISGHTALYWYRQSLGQGLEFLIYFQGNSAPDKSGLPSDRFSAERTGGSVSTLTIQRTQQEDSAVYLCASSLEQFYQPQHFGDGTRLSIL.

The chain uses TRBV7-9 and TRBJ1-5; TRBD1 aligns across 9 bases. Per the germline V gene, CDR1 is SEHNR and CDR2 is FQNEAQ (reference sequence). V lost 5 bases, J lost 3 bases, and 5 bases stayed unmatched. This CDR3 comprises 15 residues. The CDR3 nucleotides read TGTGCCAGCAGCCCGACAGGGGGATTCAATCAGCCCCAGCATTTT. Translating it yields CASSPTGGFNQPQHF.

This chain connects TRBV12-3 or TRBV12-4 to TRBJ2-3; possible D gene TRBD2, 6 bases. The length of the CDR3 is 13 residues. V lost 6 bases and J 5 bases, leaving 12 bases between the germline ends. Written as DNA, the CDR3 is TGTGCCAGCAGCGCCCACGGGGGAGATACGCAGTATTTT. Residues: CASSAHGGDTQYF.

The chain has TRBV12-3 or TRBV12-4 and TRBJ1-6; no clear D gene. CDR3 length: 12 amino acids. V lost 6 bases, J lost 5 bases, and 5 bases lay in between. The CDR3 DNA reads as TGTGCCAGCAGCCGCAATAATTCACCCCTCCACTTT. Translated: CASSRNNSPLHF.

The CDR3 coding sequence is TGTGCCAGTCGGACAAGAGATAATTCACCCCTCCACTTT. Amino acid sequence: CASRTRDNSPLHF. This chain connects TRBV19 to TRBJ1-6; D possibly corresponds to TRBD1 (5 bases). This CDR3 has 13 amino acids. The V end was cut by 8 bases, the J end by 5 bases, with 10 bases between. Germline CDR1 LNHDA, CDR2 SQIVND (reference sequence).

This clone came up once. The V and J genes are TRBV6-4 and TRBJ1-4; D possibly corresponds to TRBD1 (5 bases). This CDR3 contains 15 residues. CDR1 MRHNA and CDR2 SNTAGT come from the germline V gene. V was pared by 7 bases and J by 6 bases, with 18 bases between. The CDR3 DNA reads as TGTGCCAGCAATGCCGAACAGCCCAGGGATGAAAAACTGTTTTTT. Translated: CASNAEQPRDEKLFF.

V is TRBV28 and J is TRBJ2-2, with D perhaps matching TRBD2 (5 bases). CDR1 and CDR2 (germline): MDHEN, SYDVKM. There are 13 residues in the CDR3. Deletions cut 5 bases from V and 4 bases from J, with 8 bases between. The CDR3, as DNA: TGTGCCAGCAGTGAGAGGGCCACCGGGGAGCTGTTTTTT. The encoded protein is CASSERATGELFF. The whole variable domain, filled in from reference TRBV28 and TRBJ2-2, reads DVKVTQSSRYLVKRTGEKVFLECVQDMDHENMFWYRQDPGLGLRLIYFSYDVKMKEKGDIPEGYSVSREKKERFSLILESASTNQTSMYLCASSERATGELFFGEGSRLTVL.

The CDR3 loop is CASSLGLGTEAFF. DNA of the CDR3: TGTGCCAGCAGCTTAGGCCTGGGGACTGAAGCTTTCTTT. The chain employs TRBV7-3 and TRBJ1-1; no firm D call. The CDR3 has 13 amino acids. CDR1 SGHTA and CDR2 FQGTGA come from the germline V gene. Deletions cut 2 bases from V and 5 bases from J, with 9 bases between. Full variable domain (rest looked up from reference TRBV7-3 and TRBJ1-1): GAGVSQTPSNKVTEKGKYVELRCDPISGHTALYWYRQSLGQGPEFLIYFQGTGAADDSGLPNDRFFAVRPEGSVSTLKIQRTERGDSAVYLCASSLGLGTEAFFGQGTRLTVV.

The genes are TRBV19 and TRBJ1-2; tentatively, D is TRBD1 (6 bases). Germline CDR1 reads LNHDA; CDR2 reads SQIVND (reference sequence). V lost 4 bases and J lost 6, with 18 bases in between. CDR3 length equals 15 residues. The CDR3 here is CASSKRTDASDGYTF. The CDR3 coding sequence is TGTGCCAGTAGTAAGCGGACAGACGCTTCGGATGGCTACACCTTC.

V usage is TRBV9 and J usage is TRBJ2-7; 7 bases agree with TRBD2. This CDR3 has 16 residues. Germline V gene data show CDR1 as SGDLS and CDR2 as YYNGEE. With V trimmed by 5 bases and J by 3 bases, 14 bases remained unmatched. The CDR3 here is CASSPGISGNLYEQYF. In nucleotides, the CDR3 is TGTGCCAGCAGTCCCGGGATCAGCGGGAACCTCTACGAGCAGTACTTC.

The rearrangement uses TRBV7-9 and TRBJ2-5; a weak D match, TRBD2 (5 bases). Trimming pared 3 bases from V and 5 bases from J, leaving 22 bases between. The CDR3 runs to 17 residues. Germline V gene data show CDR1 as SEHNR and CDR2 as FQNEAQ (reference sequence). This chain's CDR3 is CASSFGRTPPGGETQYF. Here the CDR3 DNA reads TGTGCCAGCAGCTTCGGGCGGACCCCCCCCGGAGGCGAGACCCAGTACTTC.

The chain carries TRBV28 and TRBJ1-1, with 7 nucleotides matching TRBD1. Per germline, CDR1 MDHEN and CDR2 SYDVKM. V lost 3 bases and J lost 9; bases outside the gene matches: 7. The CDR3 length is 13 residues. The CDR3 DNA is TGTGCCAGCAGTTTCCTTCGGGACAGTCAAGCTTTCTTT. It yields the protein CASSFLRDSQAFF.